These 23 T cell receptor beta chains share one sample of origin, sequenced in a study of cytomegalovirus exposure and HLA in healthy donors (dated by TCRdb to the late 2010s). Libraries were built with the immunoSEQ multiplex PCR assay. This immuneACCESS table, as held by TCRdb, lists in-frame sequences with V and J called but not all clones. Of the missing ones, under half trace to an unresolved V gene in checked studies; the others have no known cause. Recorded for this sample are about 160,000 clones; 86% of them occurred a single time. The ten largest clones take up under 7% of the sample. The material sequenced was PBMCs. The receptors shown here come from a woman in her thirties in good health and CMV-seronegative.

This sequence joins TRBV19 and TRBJ2-2; D is perhaps TRBD1 (5 bases). The CDR3 covers 16 residues. The V and J ends lost 3 bases and 2 bases respectively, with 13 bases between them. Per germline, CDR1 LNHDA and CDR2 SQIVND (reference sequence). The CDR3 here is CASSIGHPSNTGELFF. In DNA, the CDR3 is TGTGCCAGTAGTATCGGACACCCTAGTAACACCGGGGAGCTGTTTTTT.

The V and J genes are TRBV5-6 and TRBJ1-5; a possible D gene is TRBD1 (6 bases). The CDR3 totals 14 residues. The germline V gene encodes CDR1 SGHDT and CDR2 YYEEEE. The germline V and J ends were trimmed by 1 base and 7 bases, with 12 bases remaining between them. CDR3 coding DNA: TGTGCCAGCAGCTTGAGGGGGGCAGGACAGCCCCAGCATTTT. It is translated as CASSLRGAGQPQHF. The full variable domain, completed using reference TRBV5-6 and TRBJ1-5, is DAGVTQSPTHLIKTRGQQVTLRCSPKSGHDTVSWYQQALGQGPQFIFQYYEEEERQRGNFPDRFSGHQFPNYSSELNVNALLLGDSALYLCASSLRGAGQPQHFGDGTRLSIL.

The chain carries TRBV5-1 and TRBJ2-3, with D hard to call. V lost 0 bases and J lost 0, with 8 bases in between. Germline loops: CDR1 SGHRS, CDR2 YFSETQ. The CDR3 runs to 15 residues. The CDR3 coding sequence is TGCGCCAGCAGCTTGGGGTCTTGGAGCACAGATACGCAGTATTTT. As protein: CASSLGSWSTDTQYF. The full variable domain, in which reference TRBV5-1 and TRBJ2-3 provide the parts outside the CDR3, is KAGVTQTPRYLIKTRGQQVTLSCSPISGHRSVSWYQQTPGQGLQFLFEYFSETQRNKGNFPGRFSGRQFSNSRSEMNVSTLELGDSALYLCASSLGSWSTDTQYFGPGTRLTVL.

V is TRBV20-1 and J is TRBJ1-2; D remains unclear. CDR1 and CDR2 (germline): DFQATT, SNEGSKA (reference sequence). V was trimmed by 0 bases and J by 7 bases, leaving 3 bases between them. The CDR3 runs to 10 residues. For the CDR3, the DNA is TGCAGTGCTAGAGAGGGTGGCTACACCTTC. Translated, it gives CSAREGGYTF.

The chain joins TRBV19 to TRBJ2-3; TRBD2 matches 11 bases. The CDR3 sequence is 17 residues long. V lost 4 bases, J lost 2 bases, and 8 bases stayed unmatched. Germline loops: CDR1 LNHDA, CDR2 SQIVND (reference sequence). The chain's CDR3 is CASSSYTSGGYTDTQYF. Written as DNA, the CDR3 is TGTGCCAGTAGTAGTTACACTAGCGGGGGATACACAGATACGCAGTATTTT.

This rearrangement joins TRBV2 to TRBJ2-1; 11 nucleotides match TRBD2. The CDR3 length is 15 residues. Unmatched junction bases numbered 1, after V lost 2 bases and J lost 4 bases. Germline lookup yields CDR1 SNHLY and CDR2 FYNNEI. CDR3 sequence (DNA): TGTGCCAGCAGTGAAAGACTAGCGGGGTACAATGAGCAGTTCTTC. Amino acids: CASSERLAGYNEQFF.

The genes are TRBV13 and TRBJ1-4; D is possibly TRBD1 (5 bases). CDR3 length: 16 amino acids. Trimming left V 5 bases short and J 6 bases short, with 19 bases between. Germline loops: CDR1 PRHDT, CDR2 FYEKMQ (reference sequence). As DNA, the CDR3 is TGTGCCAGCAGCGCCCCAGCGTGGGGCGGGGATGAAAAACTGTTTTTT. Its translation is CASSAPAWGGDEKLFF.

This sequence joins TRBV5-8 and TRBJ1-5; a weak D match, TRBD1 (6 bases). CDR1 is SGHTS, CDR2 YDEGEE, per germline. The CDR3 length is 14 residues. Deletions cut 1 base from V and 5 bases from J, with 10 bases between. CDR3 DNA sequence: TGTGCCAGCAGCTTGTGGGACACCGATCAGCCCCAGCATTTT. Translation: CASSLWDTDQPQHF.

V is TRBV7-8 and J is TRBJ1-6, with TRBD1 matching 8 bases. V shed 5 bases and J 1 base; nucleotides not matched to a gene: 7. Germline loops: CDR1 SGHVS, CDR2 FQNEAQ. The length of the CDR3 is 17 residues. This CDR3 is CASSPRDRRSYNSPLHF. The CDR3 DNA reads TGTGCCAGCAGCCCCAGGGACAGGCGGTCCTATAATTCACCCCTCCACTTT.

This clone has only a few counts. The chain links TRBV4-2 to TRBJ2-1; 10 bases fit TRBD2. Germline-derived CDR1 and CDR2 are LGHNA and YNFKEQ. The CDR3 loop spans 18 amino acids. With V trimmed by 0 bases and J by 4 bases, 9 bases remained unmatched. The DNA for the CDR3 is TGTGCCAGCAGCCAAGATGGCGCTAGCGGGGGCGGATACAATGAGCAGTTCTTC. Residues: CASSQDGASGGGYNEQFF.

The chain links TRBV5-1 to TRBJ2-3; a weak D match, TRBD1 (6 bases). The V gene's germline CDR1 is SGHRS and CDR2 YFSETQ. V lost 4 bases to trimming and J lost 1 base, with 13 bases between them. The CDR3 loop spans 15 amino acids. The CDR3 DNA reads TGCGCCAGCAGCATACAGGGTGTTGGCACAGATACGCAGTATTTT. It specifies CASSIQGVGTDTQYF.

This clone was counted only a few times. The identical CDR3 is also encoded by other nucleotide sequences in the sample. The chain links TRBV5-1 to TRBJ2-1; TRBD2 matches at 7 bases. With V trimmed by 1 base and J by 8 bases, 0 bases remained unmatched. CDR3 length equals 12 residues. The germline gives CDR1 SGHRS, CDR2 YFSETQ. The CDR3 DNA reads TGCGCCAGCAGCTTGAGCGGGGATGAGCAGTTCTTC. Translated, it gives CASSLSGDEQFF.

The rearrangement uses TRBV7-2 and TRBJ2-3; TRBD1 matches at 7 bases. V lost 6 bases to trimming and J lost 6 bases; unmatched junction nucleotides: 6. Germline V gene data show CDR1 as SGHTA and CDR2 as FQGNSA. The CDR3 length is 13 residues. CDR3 bases: TGTGCCAGCAGGTCAGGGGGTGGTGATACGCAGTATTTT. This encodes CASRSGGGDTQYF.

This clone has a single count. The chain recombines TRBV5-1 with TRBJ2-2, with 10 bases fitting TRBD2. Germline V gives CDR1 SGHRS, CDR2 YFSETQ. This CDR3 contains 16 residues. Losses at the gene ends were 1 base for V and 5 bases for J; bases not matched to a gene: 5. CDR3 DNA: TGCGCCAGCAGCTTGACAGCGGGAGGGCCGACCGGGGAGCTGTTTTTT. Protein: CASSLTAGGPTGELFF.

The chain has TRBV28 and TRBJ2-5; tentative D call: TRBD2 (6 bases). This CDR3 comprises 14 residues. CDR1 is MDHEN, CDR2 SYDVKM, per germline. V was trimmed by 9 bases and J by 5 bases, leaving 19 bases between them. CDR3 in amino acids: CASVHGAGRETQYF. DNA of the CDR3: TGTGCCAGTGTCCACGGGGCGGGAAGGGAGACCCAGTACTTC.

The chain couples TRBV5-1 to TRBJ2-5, with 11 bases matching TRBD2. With V trimmed by 0 bases and J by 5 bases, 9 bases remained unmatched. In germline, CDR1 is SGHRS, CDR2 YFSETQ. This CDR3 contains 17 residues. This CDR3 is CASSLDGSGGAFETQYF. The DNA of the CDR3 is TGCGCCAGCAGCTTGGATGGTAGCGGGGGGGCCTTTGAGACCCAGTACTTC.

V usage is TRBV9 and J usage is TRBJ2-1, with TRBD2 matching 8 bases. The CDR3 has 15 amino acids. Losses at the gene ends were 2 bases for V and 3 bases for J; bases not matched to a gene: 4. CDR1 is SGDLS, CDR2 YYNGEE, per germline. CDR3 protein: CASSVTAGVYNEQFF. The DNA for the CDR3 is TGTGCCAGCAGCGTCACAGCGGGAGTCTACAATGAGCAGTTCTTC. The full variable domain, rest sourced from reference TRBV9 and TRBJ2-1, is DSGVTQTPKHLITATGQRVTLRCSPRSGDLSVYWYQQSLDQGLQFLIQYYNGEERAKGNILERFSAQQFPDLHSELNLSSLELGDSALYFCASSVTAGVYNEQFFGPGTRLTVL.

The J gene is TRBJ1-3, the V gene TRBV5-1, with D uncertain. Germline V gene data show CDR1 as SGHRS and CDR2 as YFSETQ. V was cut by 2 bases and J by 2 bases, with 8 bases left in between. This CDR3 region has 14 residues. The CDR3 sequence is CASSFDGAGNTIYF. CDR3 sequence (DNA): TGCGCCAGCAGCTTCGACGGGGCTGGAAACACCATATATTTT.

This clone was detected only a few times. This rearrangement joins TRBV27 to TRBJ1-6, with D perhaps matching TRBD1 (5 bases). This CDR3 has 14 amino acids. The V and J ends lost 3 bases and 5 bases respectively, with 8 bases between them. Germline values: CDR1 MNHEY, CDR2 SMNVEV (reference sequence). Here the CDR3 reads CASSLWDDNSPLHF. In DNA form, the CDR3 reads TGTGCCAGCAGTTTGTGGGACGATAATTCACCCCTCCACTTT.

The chain is built from TRBV9 and TRBJ1-2, with 8 bases fitting TRBD1. The CDR3 contains 14 residues. V was clipped by 3 bases and J by 8 bases; unmatched bases: 9. From germline, CDR1 is SGDLS and CDR2 YYNGEE. The CDR3 DNA is TGTGCCAGCAGCGACGACGGGACAGGTAGAGGCTACACCTTC. Translated, it gives CASSDDGTGRGYTF. The variable domain in full, completed from reference TRBV9 and TRBJ1-2, reads DSGVTQTPKHLITATGQRVTLRCSPRSGDLSVYWYQQSLDQGLQFLIQYYNGEERAKGNILERFSAQQFPDLHSELNLSSLELGDSALYFCASSDDGTGRGYTFGSGTRLTVV.

The chain is built from TRBV5-4 and TRBJ2-7; TRBD1 aligns across 12 bases. The CDR3 is 15 residues long. With V trimmed by 2 bases and J by 5 bases, 5 bases remained unmatched. Germline CDR1 SGHNT, CDR2 YYREEE (reference sequence). Here the CDR3 DNA reads TGTGCCAGCAGCTTAGTCGGGACAGGGGGCCACGAGCAGTACTTC. Its protein product is CASSLVGTGGHEQYF.

The J gene is TRBJ1-2, the V gene TRBV2; D is uncertain. The CDR3 totals 12 residues. Trimming took off 2 bases at V and 4 bases at J, with 5 bases between the two ends. CDR1 and CDR2 from the germline V gene are SNHLY and FYNNEI. The CDR3 is CASSEQFYGYTF. In DNA, the CDR3 is TGTGCCAGCAGTGAACAGTTCTATGGCTACACCTTC.

This rearrangement joins TRBV27 to TRBJ1-1, with 12 positions matching TRBD1. This CDR3 spans 17 amino acids. V lost 5 bases and J lost 3; bases outside the gene matches: 10. Per germline, CDR1 MNHEY and CDR2 SMNVEV (reference sequence). For the CDR3, the DNA is TGTGCCAGCAGTGACCGGGACAGGGGGCTCCGGGACACTGAAGCTTTCTTT. Translating it yields CASSDRDRGLRDTEAFF.